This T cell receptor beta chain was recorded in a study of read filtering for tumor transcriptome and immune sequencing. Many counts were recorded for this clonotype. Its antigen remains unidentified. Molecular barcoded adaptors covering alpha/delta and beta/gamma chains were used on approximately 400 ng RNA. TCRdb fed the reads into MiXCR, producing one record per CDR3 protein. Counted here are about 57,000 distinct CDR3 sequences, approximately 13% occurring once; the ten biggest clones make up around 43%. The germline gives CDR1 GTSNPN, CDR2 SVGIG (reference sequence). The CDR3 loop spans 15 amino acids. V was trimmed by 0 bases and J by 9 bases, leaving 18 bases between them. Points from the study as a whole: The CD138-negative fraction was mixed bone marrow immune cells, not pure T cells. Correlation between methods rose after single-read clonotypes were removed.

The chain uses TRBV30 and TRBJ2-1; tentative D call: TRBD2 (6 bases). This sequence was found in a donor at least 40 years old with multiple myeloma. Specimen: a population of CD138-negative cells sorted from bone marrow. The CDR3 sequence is CAWSVIRGYSSEQFF. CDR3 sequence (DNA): TGTGCCTGGAGTGTGATTCGGGGGTATAGCTCTGAGCAGTTCTTC.